This TCR beta chain was sequenced during a study of cytomegalovirus exposure and HLA in healthy donors. CDR1 SQVTM and CDR2 ANQGSEA come from the germline V gene. Trimming took off 4 bases at V and 0 bases at J, with 11 bases between the two ends. The CDR3 consists of 14 residues. Broader study findings: Looking again later, the authors saw that most CMV-associated TCR beta chains seemed HLA-restricted.

This clone was found a few times. Antigen specificity is unknown. 60 Vbeta and 13 Jbeta primers were used in PCR. Sequencing used immunoSEQ multiplex PCR; TCRdb keeps in-frame clones, though not all of them. The table shows approximately 150,000 clones, with 79% occurring only once. The receptor was isolated from a man in his forties in good health and CMV-seronegative. The chain carries TRBV29-1 and TRBJ2-3; possible D gene TRBD1, 6 bases. Sample: PBMCs. CDR3 DNA: TGCAGCGTTGCCGGGACAACTAGCACAGATACGCAGTATTTT. It codes for CSVAGTTSTDTQYF.